These 25 T cell receptor beta chains came from one sample sequenced in a study of response to subunit inactivated influenza vaccine. One entry per CDR3 protein, called by TCRdb with MiXCR from the RT-PCR reads. The table shows around 520,000 distinct CDR3 sequences, with 12% occurring only once. The material was PBMCs from blood, obtained on the day of vaccination. Receptor source: a man in his fifties who received an inactivated influenza vaccine.

This sequence joins TRBV5-1 and TRBJ2-1; the match to TRBD2 covers 12 bases. The ends lost 0 bases at V and 3 bases at J; junction bases unmatched: 7. Germline CDR1 and CDR2: SGHRS and YFSETQ. The length of the CDR3 is 18 residues. The CDR3 loop reads CASSLAPLAGGIYNEQFF. Here the CDR3 DNA reads TGCGCCAGCAGCTTGGCCCCACTAGCGGGAGGTATCTACAATGAGCAGTTCTTC.

This clonotype was seen repeatedly, ten times or more. This chain links TRBV24-1 with TRBJ2-7, with D possibly matching TRBD2 (5 bases). Trimming shortened V by 3 bases and J by 3 bases, and 8 bases separated the two germline ends. The CDR3 totals 13 residues. Per germline, CDR1 KGHDR and CDR2 SFDVKD. Written as DNA, the CDR3 is TGTGCCACCAGTGATGACGGGAACTACGAGCAGTACTTC. Its translation: CATSDDGNYEQYF.

The CDR3 sequence is CSASQGADYGYTF. The CDR3 DNA sequence: TGCAGTGCTTCCCAGGGGGCAGACTATGGCTACACCTTC. V is TRBV20-1 and J is TRBJ1-2; TRBD1 agrees at 8 bases. This CDR3 has 13 amino acids. CDR1 and CDR2 from the germline V gene are DFQATT and SNEGSKA (reference sequence). V shed 5 bases and J 3 bases; nucleotides not matched to a gene: 5.

This clonotype was seen at least ten times. The V call is TRBV5-1, the J call TRBJ2-7; 13 bases agree with TRBD2. CDR3 length equals 15 residues. V shed 0 bases, J shed 5 bases, and the junction held 2 bases outside the gene matches. Germline assignment: CDR1 SGHRS and CDR2 YFSETQ. For the CDR3, the DNA is TGCGCCAGCAGCTTGGGGGGACTAGCGGGACACGAGCAGTACTTC. It codes for CASSLGGLAGHEQYF.

The chain combines TRBV4-2 with TRBJ2-1, with 9 bases aligning to TRBD1. The CDR3 is 15 amino acids. CDR1 and CDR2 (germline): LGHNA, YNFKEQ. The V and J ends lost 4 bases and 6 bases, in that order; junction bases with no gene match: 7. CDR3 amino acids: CASSPRDRVANEQFF. CDR3 nucleotides: TGTGCCAGCAGCCCCCGGGACAGGGTCGCCAATGAGCAGTTCTTC.

There are a few counts of this clonotype. The genes are TRBV27 and TRBJ1-1, with D tentatively TRBD1 (5 bases). The CDR3 is made up of 13 amino acids. Trimming took off 5 bases at V and 4 bases at J, with 11 bases between the two ends. Germline lookup yields CDR1 MNHEY and CDR2 SMNVEV (reference sequence). The CDR3 protein is CASSDLGGTEAFF. The CDR3 region has the DNA TGTGCCAGCAGTGACCTCGGGGGCACTGAAGCTTTCTTT.

This chain connects TRBV30 to TRBJ2-1; D gene unclear. V was shortened by 1 base and J by 4 bases, with 5 bases between the two germline ends. Germline values: CDR1 GTSNPN, CDR2 SVGIG (reference sequence). The CDR3 totals 12 residues. CDR3 sequence reads: CAWSGSYNEQFF. In nucleotides, the CDR3 is TGTGCCTGGAGTGGAAGTTACAATGAGCAGTTCTTC.

The rearrangement joins TRBV28 to TRBJ2-4; possibly TRBD1 or TRBD2 for D (5 bases each). Trimming stripped 6 bases from V and 2 bases from J, with 14 bases between. The CDR3 is made up of 15 amino acids. Germline CDR1 MDHEN, CDR2 SYDVKM. The CDR3 DNA is TGTGCCAGCAGATGGGGCAGAGGGACCAAAAACATTCAGTACTTC. Protein sequence: CASRWGRGTKNIQYF.

This clonotype has at least ten counts. The chain employs TRBV11-2 and TRBJ1-6; no clear D gene. The CDR3 has 11 amino acids. Germline V gene data show CDR1 as SGHAT and CDR2 as FQNNGV. The ends were cut back, 1 base at V and 10 bases at J, with 2 bases in the middle. The chain's CDR3 is CASSLGSPLHF. The CDR3 nucleotides are TGTGCCAGCAGCTTAGGGTCACCCCTCCACTTT.

This clonotype has ten or more counts. In DNA form, the CDR3 reads TGTGCCAGCAGTTTGCGGGGACGGGACCCATATCAGCCCCAGCATTTT. It codes for CASSLRGRDPYQPQHF. V usage is TRBV28 and J usage is TRBJ1-5; TRBD1 is a possible D gene (5 bases). CDR1 is MDHEN and CDR2 is SYDVKM in the germline V gene. Between the trimmed V and J ends, which lost 3 bases and 5 bases, there was a span of 17 bases. This CDR3 has 16 amino acids.

This clonotype was picked up a small number of times. This chain's CDR3 is CASSLSPSQETQYF. The CDR3 bases are TGTGCCAGCAGCCTCTCCCCCAGCCAAGAGACCCAGTACTTC. The chain recombines TRBV5-4 with TRBJ2-5; D remains unclear. The CDR3 length is 14 residues. V was shortened by 4 bases and J by 1 base, with 11 bases between the two germline ends. Germline loops: CDR1 SGHNT, CDR2 YYREEE (reference sequence).

The chain combines TRBV5-5 with TRBJ2-7; D gene uncertain. This CDR3 is built from 12 residues. V lost 2 bases, J lost 6 bases, and 9 bases lay in between. The germline gives CDR1 SGHKS, CDR2 YYEKEE (reference sequence). The CDR3 region has the DNA TGTGCCAGCAGCTTATCCACGACCGAGCAGTACTTC. This sequence encodes CASSLSTTEQYF.

The chain couples TRBV5-1 to TRBJ2-7; D is unclear. The V gene's germline CDR1 is SGHRS and CDR2 YFSETQ. The CDR3 covers 12 residues. Between the trimmed V and J ends, which lost 6 bases and 5 bases, there was a span of 12 bases. The CDR3 coding sequence is TGCGCCAGCACCTTTGGGGAAGACGAGCAGTACTTC. It is translated as CASTFGEDEQYF.

This clonotype came up a few times. The J gene is TRBJ1-1, the V gene TRBV4-1; 7 positions match TRBD1. The V gene end was trimmed by 1 base and the J gene end by 6 bases; junction bases not matched to a gene: 20. Germline V CDR1 and CDR2: MGHRA, YSYEKL. This CDR3 has 19 amino acids. Written as DNA, the CDR3 is TGCGCCAGCAGCCAAGGTCCCCTGGGACAGCCCCCCCTGCCGCCTGAAGCTTTCTTT. Encoded protein: CASSQGPLGQPPLPPEAFF.

V and J are TRBV15 and TRBJ2-7, with no clear D. Germline lookup yields CDR1 LNHNV and CDR2 YYDKDF (reference sequence). V was pared by 1 base and J by 3 bases, with 4 bases between. This CDR3 has 12 amino acids. This CDR3 is CATSRVNYEQYF. For the CDR3, the DNA is TGTGCCACCAGCAGAGTGAACTACGAGCAGTACTTC.

This clonotype has only a few counts. The CDR3 DNA reads as TGTGCCAGCAGTCTGAGGACGGACAATCAGCCCCAGCATTTT. It translates to CASSLRTDNQPQHF. The V call is TRBV12-3 or TRBV12-4, the J call TRBJ1-5; D gene uncertain. Trimming took off 5 bases at V and 3 bases at J, with 11 bases between the two ends. The CDR3 spans 14 residues.

This sequence joins TRBV6-2 or TRBV6-3 and TRBJ1-1; 9 bases match TRBD1. The CDR3 covers 14 residues. The V and J ends lost 6 bases and 11 bases, in that order; junction bases with no gene match: 13. From germline, CDR1 is MNHEY and CDR2 SVGEGT. The CDR3 spells CASRGQGAQSKAFF. In DNA, the CDR3 is TGTGCCAGCAGGGGACAGGGAGCCCAATCAAAGGCTTTCTTT.

This clonotype has a count of ten or more. The chain combines TRBV27 with TRBJ2-5; 7 nucleotides match TRBD1. Trimming took 4 bases from V and 2 from J; bases not matched to a gene: 4. Germline V gene data show CDR1 as MNHEY and CDR2 as SMNVEV (reference sequence). The CDR3 sequence is 14 residues long. The CDR3 sequence is CASSSGQNQETQYF. The CDR3 DNA sequence: TGTGCCAGCAGTTCGGGACAGAATCAAGAGACCCAGTACTTC.

This clonotype was recorded a few times. The V call is TRBV29-1, the J call TRBJ2-7; D perhaps matches TRBD1 (5 bases). The CDR3 spans 11 residues. The ends were cut back, 4 bases at V and 5 bases at J, with 9 bases in the middle. Looked up from germline, CDR1 is SQVTM and CDR2 is ANQGSEA. The DNA for the CDR3 is TGCAGCGTTGGACAGAGTAACGAGCAGTACTTC. Translation gives CSVGQSNEQYF.

In its sample, this clonotype was seen a few times. The J gene is TRBJ2-7, the V gene TRBV20-1; 7 nucleotides line up with TRBD1. The germline V gene has CDR1 DFQATT and CDR2 SNEGSKA (reference sequence). The CDR3 has 13 residues. V gave up 0 bases and J gave up 3 bases; unmatched junction bases: 2. The CDR3 is CSARDGQVYEQYF. CDR3 DNA: TGCAGTGCTAGAGATGGACAGGTCTACGAGCAGTACTTC.

The chain carries TRBV10-3 and TRBJ2-6, with 9 bases matching TRBD1. Germline V gene data show CDR1 as ENHRY and CDR2 as SYGVKD. The CDR3 extends over 16 amino acids. J lost 2 bases, V lost 10 bases, and 9 bases had no gene match. The CDR3 DNA sequence: TGTGCCACCCGGGACAGGGAAACCCCTGGGGCCAACGTCCTGACTTTC. The encoded protein is CATRDRETPGANVLTF.

This clonotype was detected ten times or more. The chain combines TRBV29-1 with TRBJ2-2, with D possibly TRBD1 on 5 matching bases. Trimming pared 6 bases from V and 1 base from J, leaving 9 bases between. CDR1 SQVTM and CDR2 ANQGSEA come from the germline V gene. The CDR3 covers 13 residues. The CDR3 spells CSVIGQNTGELFF. CDR3 nucleotides: TGCAGCGTAATTGGACAGAACACCGGGGAGCTGTTTTTT.

The V call is TRBV6-5, the J call TRBJ2-1, with D perhaps TRBD1 (6 bases). The CDR3 extends over 16 amino acids. CDR1 MNHEY and CDR2 SVGAGI come from the germline V gene. Trimming removed 5 bases from V and 1 base from J, with 15 bases in between. In nucleotides, the CDR3 is TGTGCCAGCAGTCTCACTCCAGACAGGTCCTACAATGAGCAGTTCTTC. It yields the protein CASSLTPDRSYNEQFF.

This clonotype was seen at least ten times. The gene calls are TRBV2 and TRBJ2-3; D remains unclear. The CDR3 has 14 residues. V dropped 4 bases and J dropped 2 bases, with 10 bases sitting between them. CDR1 is SNHLY, CDR2 FYNNEI, per germline. The CDR3 sequence: CASSVRGDTDTQYF. CDR3 nucleotides: TGTGCCAGCAGTGTTCGAGGAGACACAGATACGCAGTATTTT. Full variable domain (remainder filled in from reference TRBV2 and TRBJ2-3): EPEVTQTPSHQVTQMGQEVILRCVPISNHLYFYWYRQILGQKVEFLVSFYNNEISEKSEIFDDQFSVERPDGSNFTLKIRSTKLEDSAMYFCASSVRGDTDTQYFGPGTRLTVL.

This clonotype was counted between two and nine times. The chain has TRBV4-2 and TRBJ1-3, with D unclear. From germline, CDR1 is LGHNA and CDR2 YNFKEQ. The CDR3 runs 12 residues. Trimming took off 7 bases at V and 1 base at J, with 5 bases between the two ends. CDR3 region: CASTGSGNTIYF. CDR3 DNA: TGTGCCAGCACCGGGTCTGGAAACACCATATATTTT.